These T cell receptor beta chains were read from a single sample in a study of T-cell reconstitution after alpha-beta-depleted transplantation in children. TCRdb fed the PCR reads into MiXCR, producing one record per CDR3 protein. The data contain around 4,500 distinct CDR3 sequences, approximately 20% of them seen just once; the ten biggest clones take up less than 50%. Source: PBMCs, mostly from graft donor cells, taken 180 days after TCRalphabeta/CD19-depleted stem cell transplant. Every receptor here comes from a male patient between 2 and 10 years old who had a stem cell transplant for acute lymphoblastic leukemia, so the T cells may come from the graft donor. Each CDR3 is given with its conserved first and last residue. The D gene is left open where the match is weak. The size of a clone is reported for some rows only, either as once, few or many, or as a class for expanded clones.

v_gene	d_gene	abundance	j_gene	len	CDR3nt	CDR3aa
TRBV9	TRBD2	medium-sized	TRBJ2-2	17	TGTGCCAGCAGCGCGACTAGCGGGAGGGAGGTCACCGGGGAGCTGTTTTTT	CASSATSGREVTGELFF
TRBV15	.	.	TRBJ2-1	16	TGTGCCACCAGCAGAGAGGCGACCGCTTTATACAATGAGCAGTTCTTC	CATSREATALYNEQFF
TRBV20-1	.	many	TRBJ2-1	14	TGCAGTGCTAGGTTGAGCGGCTGGAGCTCCGAGCAGTTCTTC	CSARLSGWSSEQFF
TRBV11-1	.	.	TRBJ2-1	18	TGTGCCAGCGGCCTGGGAGTCTGGACAGCTAAAGCCTACAATGAGCAGTTCTTC	CASGLGVWTAKAYNEQFF
TRBV27	TRBD1	many	TRBJ2-1	13	TGTGCCAGCAGACGAACAGGGGTCGGGGAGCAGTTCTTC	CASRRTGVGEQFF
TRBV13	TRBD1	hyperexpanded	TRBJ2-7	14	TGTGCCAGCAGCCCGACAGGGGGATCCTACGAGCAGTACTTC	CASSPTGGSYEQYF
TRBV5-6	TRBD1	many	TRBJ2-3	13	TGTGCCGGTGGACAGGTTAGCACAGATACGCAGTATTTT	CAGGQVSTDTQYF
TRBV4-2	TRBD1	.	TRBJ2-7	17	TGTGCCAGCGGCGCTGGGCCCGGGACAGGGTCTCCCCACGAGCAGTACTTC	CASGAGPGTGSPHEQYF
TRBV28	TRBD2	many	TRBJ2-3	15	TGTGCCAGCAGCCCGGGGCTAGCGGGAGCAGATACGCAGTATTTT	CASSPGLAGADTQYF
TRBV10-2	.	many	TRBJ1-4	17	TGCGCCAGCAGTAAAAATCGGCCACGCACCGGGGGTGAAAAACTGTTTTTT	CASSKNRPRTGGEKLFF
TRBV6-5	TRBD2	many	TRBJ2-2	15	TGTGCCAGCAGTTCGGTGGGACTAGCCACCGGGGAGCTGTTTTTT	CASSSVGLATGELFF
TRBV3-1	.	many	TRBJ2-3	18	TGTGCCAGCAGCCCCCAACCACTAGACCCCTATCTAACAGATACGCAGTATTTT	CASSPQPLDPYLTDTQYF
TRBV5-1	TRBD1	many	TRBJ2-7	13	TGCGCCAGCAGCTTAGGACAGGCTGACGAGCAGTACTTC	CASSLGQADEQYF
TRBV5-1	.	many	TRBJ1-3	15	TGCGCCAGCAGCCCCGCGGCGAGCTCTGGAAACACCATATATTTT	CASSPAASSGNTIYF
TRBV2	.	.	TRBJ2-5	13	TGTGCCAGCAGTCCCCGGACAGAAGAGACCCAGTACTTC	CASSPRTEETQYF
TRBV5-1	.	many	TRBJ2-7	16	TGCGCCAGCAGCTTGGATCCGGGCGCTGGACTCTACGAGCAGTACTTC	CASSLDPGAGLYEQYF
TRBV7-2	.	many	TRBJ1-5	15	TGTGCCAGCAGCTTTACCAGGAATAGCAATCAGCCCCAGCATTTT	CASSFTRNSNQPQHF
TRBV7-9	.	many	TRBJ2-5	16	TGTGCCAGCAGCTCCCGATCTACGGGACCAACGGAGACCCAGTACTTC	CASSSRSTGPTETQYF
TRBV5-4	.	many	TRBJ1-2	14	TGTGCCAGCAGCTTTAGTAAGACTAACTATGGCTACACCTTC	CASSFSKTNYGYTF
TRBV7-2	.	.	TRBJ2-3	15	TGTGCCAGCAGCTTAAATGGTCTTGGGACAGATACGCAGTATTTT	CASSLNGLGTDTQYF
TRBV9	TRBD2	many	TRBJ2-1	15	TGTGCCAGCAGCGCAACTAGCGGGGGGTACAATGAGCAGTTCTTC	CASSATSGGYNEQFF
TRBV12-3/TRBV12-4	.	many	TRBJ1-2	15	TGTGCCAGCACACCCCTCGGGAGTCCTAACTATGGCTACACCTTC	CASTPLGSPNYGYTF
TRBV6-5	TRBD2	many	TRBJ2-2	18	TGTGCCAGCAGTTACTCTGCACTAGCGGACTCGGGAACCGGGGAGCTGTTTTTT	CASSYSALADSGTGELFF